The 2 T cell receptor beta chains in this list originate from one sample, sequenced in a study of TIL therapy for anti-PD-1-resistant metastatic lung cancer. The immunoSEQ assay was v3. The data were produced by immunoSEQ multiplex PCR, yet TCRdb's version contains in-frame clones alone and is incomplete. The sample comprises 50,000 to 65,000 clones, about 81% of which are singletons, and roughly 3% rests with the top ten. Time point of the sample: pre-treatment sample, taken before nivolumab and TIL therapy. Source: blood, taken at baseline. These receptors all stem from a person aged 25-80 years with non-small cell lung cancer.

The V call is TRBV7-2, the J call TRBJ2-5; D not certain. Trimming removed 7 bases at V and 7 bases at J, with 19 bases between. This CDR3 comprises 14 residues. Germline values: CDR1 SGHTA, CDR2 FQGNSA. CDR3 in DNA: TGTGCCAGCACCCCGCCGCGGCCCCCCCGGACCCAGTACTTC. It specifies CASTPPRPPRTQYF.

V is TRBV28 and J is TRBJ2-5; TRBD1 agrees at 7 bases. Germline CDR1 is MDHEN and CDR2 is SYDVKM. The junction had 3 bases not matched to a gene; V was cut back by 8 bases and J by 0 bases. The CDR3 loop spans 13 amino acids. The CDR3 is CASGDSYQETQYF. DNA of the CDR3: TGTGCCAGCGGGGACAGTTACCAAGAGACCCAGTACTTC.